This T cell receptor (beta chain) was identified in a study of shared clonotypes between healthy human individuals. Across the whole study: Aged 18 to 49, the donors were a couple of women and a few men. Plates per donor: three CD4 naive, three CD4 memory, two CD8 naive, one CD8 memory.

CDR3 length: 15 amino acids. V was shortened by 5 bases and J by 0 bases, with 8 bases between the two germline ends. CDR1 and CDR2 (germline): SGHTA, FQGTGA. The DNA input per sorted-subset replicate PCR was about 190 ng, corresponding to some 30,000 T cell genomes. The repertoire was sequenced with immunoSEQ multiplex PCR; TCRdb's copy has only in-frame clones and lacks some. Of about 1,500,000 clones listed, approximately 96% are singletons. On this clone itself: This specimen includes other DNA sequences encoding the same CDR3.

This TCR was sampled from a man younger than 40 in good health. The J gene is TRBJ2-6, the V gene TRBV7-3; D remains ambiguous. Specimen: naive CD4+ T cells sorted from blood. As for subset: CD45RA+ positively selected. The CDR3 DNA reads TGTGCCAGCAGCCCAGGCGGCTCTGGGGCCAACGTCCTGACTTTC. It yields the protein CASSPGGSGANVLTF.